A single sample gave rise to the 3 T cell receptor beta chains below, sequenced in a study of blood T cells in healthy people across ages. Primed by a sample-barcoded 5' primer and a J-beta primer mix, a second PCR proceeded for 7 to 11 cycles. TCRdb passed the 5' RACE reads through MiXCR, listing each CDR3 protein once. Here the sample spans approximately 490,000 distinct CDR3 sequences, approximately 25% being singletons. Separately, the same data were catalogued under a study of T cells of mothers and their children.

The sequencing input was blood. Source of these receptors: a boy younger than 18 in good health.

This chain uses TRBV19 with TRBJ1-2, with 7 bases lining up with TRBD1. The CDR3 runs 14 residues. CDR1 LNHDA and CDR2 SQIVND come from the germline V gene (reference sequence). V shed 3 bases and J 3 bases; nucleotides not matched to a gene: 4. The CDR3 coding sequence is TGTGCCAGTAGTATGTACAGGGGATACTATGGCTACACCTTC. Residues: CASSMYRGYYGYTF.

This clonotype came up a few times. The CDR3 nucleotides are TGTGCCAGCAGCGTCAAACAGGATACCAACACTGAAGCTTTCTTT. It codes for CASSVKQDTNTEAFF. J is TRBJ1-1 and V is TRBV9, with TRBD1 as a possible D gene (5 bases). Per the germline V gene, CDR1 is SGDLS and CDR2 is YYNGEE. The CDR3 contains 15 residues. Trimming took 2 bases from V and 2 from J, leaving 13 bases between them.

As DNA, the CDR3 is TGTGCCACCAGCAGAGGGGAAGGAACTGAAGCTTTCTTT. Translation gives CATSRGEGTEAFF. The chain couples TRBV15 to TRBJ1-1, with D hard to call. V lost 1 base, J lost 5 bases, and 8 bases lay in between. This CDR3 region has 13 residues. Germline loops: CDR1 LNHNV, CDR2 YYDKDF (reference sequence).